The 7 T cell receptor beta chains below all came from one sample that was sequenced in a study of T cells expressing NK-cell markers. TCRdb re-analyzed the 5' RACE reads; it lists each CDR3 protein once, without DNA. The sample table sets out some 440,000 distinct CDR3 sequences. Specimen: blood T cells: a sorted CD56 or NKG2C T cell subset, CD4+ or CD8+ T cells, or bulk PBMC T cells (not recorded which). These TCRs come from a woman aged 45-65 years in good health.

The genes are TRBV5-1 and TRBJ2-2; TCRdb names TRBD1, which stays unverified in the absence of DNA. CDR1 and CDR2 (germline): SGHRS, YFSETQ. The CDR3 consists of 15 residues. CDR3 amino acids: CASSSRQGGTGELFF.

V gene TRBV20-1 combines with J gene TRBJ2-3; there is no DNA to check the TCRdb D call of TRBD2. The CDR3 runs 14 residues. CDR1 and CDR2 from the germline V gene are DFQATT and SNEGSKA (reference sequence). The CDR3 protein is CSAMRAGAGDTQYF.

V gene TRBV10-3 combines with J gene TRBJ2-1; TCRdb proposes TRBD2, but this gene call is untestable without DNA. Germline CDR1 and CDR2: ENHRY and SYGVKD. The CDR3 is 14 amino acids. CDR3 sequence reads: CAIRTTLGSNEQFF.

The rearrangement uses TRBV18 and TRBJ2-3. CDR3 length: 15 amino acids. Germline CDR1 is KGHSH and CDR2 is LQKENI. CDR3 region: CASSHEREGTDTQYF. The whole variable domain, remainder taken from reference TRBV18 and TRBJ2-3, is NAGVMQNPRHLVRRRGQEARLRCSPMKGHSHVYWYRQLPEEGLKFMVYLQKENIIDESGMPKERFSAEFPKEGPSILRIQQVVRGDSAAYFCASSHEREGTDTQYFGPGTRLTVL.

The chain links TRBV6-1 to TRBJ2-1; lacking DNA, the TRBD2 call made by TCRdb goes unchecked. This CDR3 region has 13 residues. Germline CDR1 and CDR2: MNHNS and SASEGT. The CDR3 loop reads CASTRLAGDEQFF.

The chain carries TRBV20-1 and TRBJ2-3. The CDR3 has 15 amino acids. Germline-derived CDR1 and CDR2 are DFQATT and SNEGSKA (reference sequence). The chain's CDR3 is CSARDRRTITDTQYF.

This chain links TRBV3-1 with TRBJ1-1. Germline V gene lookup returns CDR1 LGHDT and CDR2 YNNKEL (reference sequence). The CDR3 contains 13 residues. The CDR3 sequence is CASSQAIESEAFF. Drawing the rest from reference TRBV3-1 and TRBJ1-1, the complete variable domain is DTAVSQTPKYLVTQMGNDKSIKCEQNLGHDTMYWYKQDSKKFLKIMFSYNNKELIINETVPNRFSPKSPDKAHLNLHINSLELGDSAVYFCASSQAIESEAFFGQGTRLTVV.